The T cell receptor beta chain described here comes from a study of T cells after posttransplantation cyclophosphamide. Notes on the study in general: Donor CD8+ memory clones often dominated recipient blood repertoires at later times.

Treatment was busulfan-fludarabine conditioning, a marrow graft, and cyclophosphamide on days +3 and +4. Clones were sequenced by immunoSEQ multiplex PCR, and TCRdb holds only the in-frame ones, with some missing. This sample yields 4,000 to 4,500 clones, of which 83% are seen a single time; less than 8.5% belongs to the top ten. Of note for this clone: Antigen: not known.

The V end lost 4 bases, the J end lost 11 bases, and 23 bases lay between the germline ends. The length of the CDR3 is 15 residues. Germline V lookup: CDR1 MGHDK, CDR2 SYGVNS. The rearrangement links TRBV25-1 to TRBJ1-1; D may be TRBD1 (6 bases). This sample comprised CD4+ T cells sorted from blood, obtained about 230 days after a stem cell transplant with posttransplant cyclophosphamide. The TCR was taken from a male patient between 25 and 39 years old who received an allogeneic stem cell transplant from a related donor, was CMV-positive, and had no GVHD. Some of these T cells may belong to the graft donor. The CDR3 spells CASSGRTAGPGVAFF. CDR3 nucleotide sequence: TGTGCCAGCAGTGGCCGGACAGCCGGCCCTGGGGTCGCTTTCTTT.